This T cell receptor beta chain stems from a study of cytomegalovirus exposure and HLA in healthy donors. General study results and limits: Analysis performed later found over 15,000 TCR beta sequences associated with HLA alleles at 0.05 false discovery rate.

To note about this clone: Its antigen remains unknown.

PCR involved 60 Vbeta and 13 Jbeta primers. Method: immunoSEQ multiplex PCR; TCRdb's copy keeps in-frame clones and lacks some. The data show some 28,000 clones, and the top ten clones hold approximately 0.7%. The CDR3 length is 14 residues. CDR1 and CDR2 from the germline V gene are SGHDN and FVKESK. V lost 7 bases and J lost 4, with 17 bases in between. This sequence joins TRBV14 and TRBJ2-7; TRBD2 is a possible D gene (6 bases). Sequencing input: PBMCs. The clonotype was recovered from a man between 25 and 39 years old in good health and CMV-seronegative. The CDR3 loop is CASKVGGKGYEQYF. The CDR3, as DNA: TGTGCCAGCAAGGTCGGAGGGAAAGGATACGAGCAGTACTTC.